This TCR beta chain was sequenced during a study of graft-versus-host responses after intestinal transplantation. The wider study: Multivisceral, liver-intestinal, or isolated intestinal transplants were received by the recipients. Whole-study results and caveats: Recipient bone marrow held GvH clones, some seen earlier in ileum or blood. Across patients carrying graft-donor T cell macrochimerism, allografts held high graft-versus-host to host-versus-graft clonal ratios.

On this clone: Antigen specificity is unknown.

Sequenced by immunoSEQ multiplex PCR; TCRdb stores in-frame clones only, minus some. The sample has tens of thousands of clones; roughly 91% are singletons. The CDR3 is 15 residues long. The J segment lost 6 bases and the V segment lost 3 bases, leaving 9 bases of the junction unmatched. Germline V lookup: CDR1 SGDLS, CDR2 YYNGEE. This receptor was obtained from a human donor who was the organ donor for an intestinal transplant. The chain carries TRBV9 and TRBJ2-7, with 10 bases fitting TRBD1. Source: unstimulated CD8+ T cells sorted from spleen or lymph node cells, taken before transplant. The CDR3: CASSETGQGHGEQYF. CDR3 DNA: TGTGCCAGCAGCGAGACGGGACAGGGGCACGGCGAGCAGTACTTC.